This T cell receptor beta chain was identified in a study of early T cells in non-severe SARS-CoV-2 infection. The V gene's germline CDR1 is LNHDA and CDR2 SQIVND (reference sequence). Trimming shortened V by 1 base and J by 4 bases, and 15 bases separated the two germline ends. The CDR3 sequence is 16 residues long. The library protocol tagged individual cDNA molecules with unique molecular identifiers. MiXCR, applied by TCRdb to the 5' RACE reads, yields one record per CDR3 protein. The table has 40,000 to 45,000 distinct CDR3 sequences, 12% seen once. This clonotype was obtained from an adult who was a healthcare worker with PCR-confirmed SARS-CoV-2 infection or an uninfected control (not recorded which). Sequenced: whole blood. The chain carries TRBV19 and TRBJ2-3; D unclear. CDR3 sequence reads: CASSIVSTGGADTQYF. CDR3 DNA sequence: TGTGCCAGTAGTATAGTATCCACGGGTGGGGCAGATACGCAGTATTTT.